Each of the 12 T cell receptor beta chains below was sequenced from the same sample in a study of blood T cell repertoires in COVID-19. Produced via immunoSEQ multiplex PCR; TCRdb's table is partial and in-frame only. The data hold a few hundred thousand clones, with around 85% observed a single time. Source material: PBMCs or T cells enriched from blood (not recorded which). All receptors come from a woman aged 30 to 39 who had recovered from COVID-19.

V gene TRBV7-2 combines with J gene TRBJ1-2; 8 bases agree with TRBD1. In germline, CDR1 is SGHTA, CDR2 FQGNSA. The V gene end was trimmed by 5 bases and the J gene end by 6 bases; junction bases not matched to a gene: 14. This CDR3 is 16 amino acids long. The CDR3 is CASSRLSGTGGNGYTF. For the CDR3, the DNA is TGTGCCAGCAGCCGCCTCTCCGGGACAGGCGGTAATGGCTACACCTTC.

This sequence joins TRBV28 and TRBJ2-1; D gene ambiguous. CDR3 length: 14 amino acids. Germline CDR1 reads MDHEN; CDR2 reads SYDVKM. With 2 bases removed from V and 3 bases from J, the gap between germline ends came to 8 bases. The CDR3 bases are TGTGCCAGCAGTTTAAGTCCAGGCTACAATGAGCAGTTCTTC. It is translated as CASSLSPGYNEQFF.

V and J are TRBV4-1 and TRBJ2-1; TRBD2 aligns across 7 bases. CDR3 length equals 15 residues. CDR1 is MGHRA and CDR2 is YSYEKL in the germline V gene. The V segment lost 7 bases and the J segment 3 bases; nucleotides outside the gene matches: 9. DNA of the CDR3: TGCGCCAGCAACCAGGGTGCGGGAGTCTACAATGAGCAGTTCTTC. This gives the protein CASNQGAGVYNEQFF.

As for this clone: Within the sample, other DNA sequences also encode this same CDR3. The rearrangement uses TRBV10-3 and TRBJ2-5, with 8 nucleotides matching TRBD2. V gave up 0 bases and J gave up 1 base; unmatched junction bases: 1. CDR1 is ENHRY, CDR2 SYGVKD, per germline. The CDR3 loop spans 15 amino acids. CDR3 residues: CAISESSGAQETQYF. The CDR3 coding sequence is TGTGCCATCAGTGAGTCTAGCGGGGCCCAAGAGACCCAGTACTTC.

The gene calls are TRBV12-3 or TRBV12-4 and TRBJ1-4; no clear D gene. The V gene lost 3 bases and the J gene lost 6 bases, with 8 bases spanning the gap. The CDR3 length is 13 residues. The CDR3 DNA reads TGTGCCAGCAGTTTGAATCGGTATGAAAAACTGTTTTTT. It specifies CASSLNRYEKLFF.

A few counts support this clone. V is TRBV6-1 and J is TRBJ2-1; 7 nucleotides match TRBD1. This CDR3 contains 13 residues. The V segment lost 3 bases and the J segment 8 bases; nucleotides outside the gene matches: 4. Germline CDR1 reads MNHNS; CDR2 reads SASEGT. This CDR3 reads CASSDRGFDEQFF. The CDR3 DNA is TGTGCCAGCAGTGACAGGGGGTTTGATGAGCAGTTCTTC.

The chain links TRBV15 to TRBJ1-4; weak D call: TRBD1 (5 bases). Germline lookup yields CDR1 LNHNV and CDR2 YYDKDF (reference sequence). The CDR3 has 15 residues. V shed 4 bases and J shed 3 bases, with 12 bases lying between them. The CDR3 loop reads CATSIGAASNEKLFF. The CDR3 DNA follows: TGTGCCACCAGCATAGGGGCGGCATCTAATGAAAAACTGTTTTTT.

CDR3 sequence reads: CASSEAQGGITDTQYF. The CDR3 DNA reads as TGTGCCAGCAGTGAAGCGCAGGGGGGCATCACAGATACGCAGTATTTT. The rearrangement links TRBV6-1 to TRBJ2-3; a weak D match, TRBD1 (7 bases). Trimming took 0 bases from V and 2 from J, leaving 12 bases between them. The CDR3 runs 16 residues. CDR1 and CDR2 (germline): MNHNS, SASEGT.

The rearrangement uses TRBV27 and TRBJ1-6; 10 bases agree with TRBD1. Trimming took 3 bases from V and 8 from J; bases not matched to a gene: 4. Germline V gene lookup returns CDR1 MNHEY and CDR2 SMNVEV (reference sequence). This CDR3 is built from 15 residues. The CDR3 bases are TGTGCCAGCAGTTTCCGGGACAGGGGTTATTCACCCCTCCACTTT. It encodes CASSFRDRGYSPLHF.

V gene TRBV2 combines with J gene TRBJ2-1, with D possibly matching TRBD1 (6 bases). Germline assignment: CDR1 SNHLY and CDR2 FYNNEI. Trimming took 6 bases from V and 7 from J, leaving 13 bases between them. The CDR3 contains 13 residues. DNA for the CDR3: TGTGCCAGCAGACCCGACAGGCGTAATGAGCAGTTCTTC. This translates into CASRPDRRNEQFF.

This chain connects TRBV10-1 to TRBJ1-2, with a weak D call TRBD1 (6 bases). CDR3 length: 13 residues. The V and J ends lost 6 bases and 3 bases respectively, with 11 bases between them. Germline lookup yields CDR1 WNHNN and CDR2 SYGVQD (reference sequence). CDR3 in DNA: TGCGCCAGCAGCCCACAGGGACACTATGGCTACACCTTC. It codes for CASSPQGHYGYTF.

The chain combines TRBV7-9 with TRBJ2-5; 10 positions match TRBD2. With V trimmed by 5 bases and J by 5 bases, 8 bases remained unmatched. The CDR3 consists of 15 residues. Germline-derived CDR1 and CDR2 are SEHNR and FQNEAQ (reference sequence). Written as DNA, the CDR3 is TGTGCCAGCAGCCCCACCGGGACTAGCGTGGAGACCCAGTACTTC. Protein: CASSPTGTSVETQYF.